The 30 T cell receptor beta chains reported below all come from one sample, sequenced in a study of cytomegalovirus exposure and HLA in healthy donors (dated by TCRdb to the late 2010s). Library prep was done by the immunoSEQ multiplex PCR assay. A mixture of 60 forward primers for TCR Vbeta segments and 13 reverse primers for TCR Jbeta segments was used in the multiplex PCR. The source is immuneACCESS, and TCRdb retained only in-frame sequences with V and J called. Part of the clones is not carried over; for the studies checked, unresolved V genes explain less than half of this, and the remainder is unexplained. The sample profile shows 150,000 to 250,000 clones; approximately 79% of them were found once. The ten top clones hold 3.5% to 5% of the sample. Sequencing was performed on PBMCs. Every receptor here comes from a woman in her thirties in good health and CMV-seropositive.

J is TRBJ1-2 and V is TRBV7-9; the match to TRBD1 covers 7 bases. This CDR3 region has 14 residues. V shed 4 bases, J shed 6 bases, and the junction held 8 bases outside the gene matches. CDR1 is SEHNR, CDR2 FQNEAQ, per germline (reference sequence). The CDR3 loop reads CASSSRTGGDGYTF. In DNA, the CDR3 is TGTGCCAGCAGCTCCCGGACAGGAGGAGATGGCTACACCTTC.

Comment on this clone: Other DNA variants within this sample encode the same CDR3. The V and J genes are TRBV9 and TRBJ2-7, with D possibly matching TRBD1 (6 bases). The CDR3 extends over 13 amino acids. V dropped 0 bases and J dropped 5 bases, with 9 bases sitting between them. Looked up from germline, CDR1 is SGDLS and CDR2 is YYNGEE. As DNA, the CDR3 is TGTGCCAGCAGCGTAGGACAGGCCGACGAGCAGTACTTC. Translated, it gives CASSVGQADEQYF.

The chain uses TRBV4-3 and TRBJ1-1; tentatively, D is TRBD1 (5 bases). The CDR3 spans 15 residues. Germline V gene sequence: CDR1 LGHNA, CDR2 YSLEER. V was pared by 2 bases and J by 1 base, with 11 bases between. The CDR3 sequence: CASSQKGSGNTEAFF. The CDR3 DNA is TGCGCCAGCAGCCAAAAGGGGTCTGGGAACACTGAAGCTTTCTTT.

This rearrangement joins TRBV4-3 to TRBJ2-7; D might be TRBD1 (6 bases). V gave up 0 bases and J gave up 5 bases, with 17 bases separating them. This CDR3 has 16 residues. CDR1 and CDR2 from the germline V gene are LGHNA and YSLEER. CDR3 protein: CASSQDWETGIDEQYF. CDR3 in DNA: TGCGCCAGCAGCCAAGATTGGGAGACAGGCATCGACGAGCAGTACTTC.

The chain links TRBV27 to TRBJ2-1; 10 bases match TRBD2. V lost 8 bases and J lost 10; bases outside the gene matches: 17. Germline CDR1 and CDR2: MNHEY and SMNVEV (reference sequence). This CDR3 is 16 amino acids long. CDR3 sequence (DNA): TGTGCCAGCCTACCTCTGAGCGGGGGGGCCGAAGGGGAGCAGTTCTTC. It translates to CASLPLSGGAEGEQFF.

This chain links TRBV5-6 with TRBJ1-1; D possibly corresponds to TRBD1 (5 bases). Between the trimmed V and J ends, which lost 4 bases and 6 bases, there was a span of 10 bases. Germline V gene lookup returns CDR1 SGHDT and CDR2 YYEEEE. The CDR3 totals 12 residues. Written as DNA, the CDR3 is TGTGCCAGCAGCCTCAGGGTCTCTGAAGCTTTCTTT. Residues: CASSLRVSEAFF.

V gene TRBV7-8 combines with J gene TRBJ1-1; 9 bases fit TRBD1. The V and J ends lost 5 bases and 6 bases, in that order; junction bases with no gene match: 7. Germline V CDR1 and CDR2: SGHVS, FQNEAQ. CDR3 length equals 14 residues. The CDR3 nucleotides are TGTGCCAGCAGCGTGACAGGGGGAGACCCTGAAGCTTTCTTT. This translates into CASSVTGGDPEAFF.

The V gene is TRBV6-5, the J gene TRBJ2-3; 8 positions match TRBD2. The junction had 17 bases not matched to a gene; V was cut back by 8 bases and J by 10 bases. Germline V CDR1 and CDR2: MNHEY, SVGAGI. CDR3 length equals 15 residues. The CDR3 region is CASVPHSAGEEAQYF. The DNA for the CDR3 is TGTGCCAGCGTTCCCCACTCAGCGGGAGAAGAGGCGCAGTATTTT.

The chain combines TRBV13 with TRBJ2-3; 8 bases are a match to TRBD2. CDR3 size: 18 residues. Trimming cost V 3 bases and J 1 base; bases outside gene matches: 12. Per germline, CDR1 PRHDT and CDR2 FYEKMQ (reference sequence). This CDR3 reads CASSLVKLAGTGTDTQYF. The CDR3, as DNA: TGTGCCAGCAGCTTGGTAAAATTAGCGGGAACAGGCACAGATACGCAGTATTTT.

The rearrangement links TRBV7-9 to TRBJ1-1, with 7 bases that match TRBD1. This CDR3 is built from 13 residues. V dropped 5 bases and J dropped 7; count of bases not matched to a gene: 7. The germline gives CDR1 SEHNR, CDR2 FQNEAQ (reference sequence). CDR3 nucleotides: TGTGCCAGCAGCCAGTACAGGGGTAGTGAAGCTTTCTTT. Its protein is CASSQYRGSEAFF.

The chain combines TRBV5-6 with TRBJ2-1; D is perhaps TRBD1 (6 bases). V was clipped by 2 bases and J by 1 base, with 13 bases between them. CDR1 and CDR2 (germline): SGHDT, YYEEEE. The CDR3 extends over 16 amino acids. The CDR3 DNA follows: TGTGCCAGCAGCTTACAGGGACGAACATCCTACAATGAGCAGTTCTTC. Encoded protein: CASSLQGRTSYNEQFF. The full variable domain, completed using reference TRBV5-6 and TRBJ2-1, is DAGVTQSPTHLIKTRGQQVTLRCSPKSGHDTVSWYQQALGQGPQFIFQYYEEEERQRGNFPDRFSGHQFPNYSSELNVNALLLGDSALYLCASSLQGRTSYNEQFFGPGTRLTVL.

This clone was found a few times. The chain carries TRBV5-1 and TRBJ1-1; the match to TRBD1 covers 7 bases. After removal of 6 bases from V and 3 bases from J, the junction contained 14 bases not matched to a gene. Per germline, CDR1 SGHRS and CDR2 YFSETQ. The CDR3 has 16 amino acids. This CDR3 is CASIWGPGGGDTEAFF. The CDR3 region has the DNA TGCGCCAGCATATGGGGCCCAGGGGGTGGGGACACTGAAGCTTTCTTT. Full variable domain (rest looked up from reference TRBV5-1 and TRBJ1-1): KAGVTQTPRYLIKTRGQQVTLSCSPISGHRSVSWYQQTPGQGLQFLFEYFSETQRNKGNFPGRFSGRQFSNSRSEMNVSTLELGDSALYLCASIWGPGGGDTEAFFGQGTRLTVV.

The genes are TRBV4-2 and TRBJ1-2; 7 positions agree with TRBD1. Trimming took 4 bases from V and 2 from J; bases not matched to a gene: 7. Germline V gene lookup returns CDR1 LGHNA and CDR2 YNFKEQ. This CDR3 contains 15 residues. The CDR3 region is CASSPASGQNYGYTF. The CDR3, as DNA: TGTGCCAGCAGCCCAGCCTCGGGACAGAACTATGGCTACACCTTC.

The gene calls are TRBV7-2 and TRBJ2-2; a possible D gene is TRBD2 (5 bases). Between the trimmed V and J ends, which lost 2 bases and 7 bases, there was a span of 14 bases. The length of the CDR3 is 15 residues. Germline loops: CDR1 SGHTA, CDR2 FQGNSA. CDR3 loop: CASSLQRLAGGELFF. CDR3 nucleotide sequence: TGTGCCAGCAGCTTACAGCGGCTTGCGGGCGGGGAGCTGTTTTTT.

This clone occurred a few times. V usage is TRBV6-1 and J usage is TRBJ2-3; D gene uncertain. Trimming stripped 4 bases from V and 6 bases from J, with 8 bases between. The CDR3 length is 12 residues. CDR1 is MNHNS and CDR2 is SASEGT in the germline V gene. The CDR3 DNA follows: TGTGCCAGCAGTGCGTTCGTGGATACGCAGTATTTT. Amino acids: CASSAFVDTQYF.

The chain has TRBV6-6 and TRBJ1-4; D call uncertain. V gave up 4 bases and J gave up 8 bases, with 20 bases separating them. The CDR3 is made up of 16 amino acids. Looked up from germline, CDR1 is MNHNY and CDR2 is SVGAGI (reference sequence). CDR3 amino acids: CASSSTTGSPNEKLFF. The CDR3 coding sequence is TGTGCCAGCAGTTCGACGACCGGGTCGCCGAACGAAAAACTGTTTTTT.

This rearrangement joins TRBV27 to TRBJ2-2, with a tentative D call TRBD1 (6 bases). V was cut by 6 bases and J by 5 bases, with 13 bases left in between. The CDR3 consists of 14 residues. The germline V gene encodes CDR1 MNHEY and CDR2 SMNVEV (reference sequence). The CDR3 loop reads CASSYWTETGELFF. The CDR3, as DNA: TGTGCCAGCAGCTACTGGACAGAAACCGGGGAGCTGTTTTTT.

V usage is TRBV5-4 and J usage is TRBJ2-2; D may be TRBD2 (5 bases). V lost 4 bases and J 0 bases, leaving 19 bases between the germline ends. Germline CDR1 is SGHNT and CDR2 is YYREEE (reference sequence). The CDR3 extends over 18 amino acids. The CDR3 nucleotides read TGTGCCAGCAGCGGCCCGGGCCGGACTTTGGCGAACACCGGGGAGCTGTTTTTT. Translated, it gives CASSGPGRTLANTGELFF.

The chain employs TRBV5-8 and TRBJ1-5, with D possibly matching TRBD1 (6 bases). The CDR3 extends over 16 amino acids. Germline CDR1 and CDR2: SGHTS and YDEGEE. The V and J ends lost 4 bases and 0 bases respectively, with 14 bases between them. Written as DNA, the CDR3 is TGTGCCAGCAGCACAGGACAGTACTATAGCAATCAGCCCCAGCATTTT. Amino acids: CASSTGQYYSNQPQHF. Together with reference TRBV5-8 and TRBJ1-5, the CDR3 gives the full variable domain: EAGVTQSPTHLIKTRGQQATLRCSPISGHTSVYWYQQALGLGLQFLLWYDEGEERNRGNFPPRFSGRQFPNYSSELNVNALELEDSALYLCASSTGQYYSNQPQHFGDGTRLSIL.

The chain has TRBV27 and TRBJ2-5; D unresolved. The germline V and J ends were trimmed by 3 bases and 1 base, with 15 bases remaining between them. CDR1 is MNHEY and CDR2 is SMNVEV in the germline V gene (reference sequence). The CDR3 consists of 16 residues. CDR3 protein: CASSLVAANLQETQYF. DNA for the CDR3: TGTGCCAGCAGTTTGGTGGCGGCTAACCTCCAAGAGACCCAGTACTTC.

V and J are TRBV19 and TRBJ2-4; TRBD2 is a possible D gene (7 bases). This CDR3 comprises 13 residues. With 8 bases removed from V and 6 bases from J, the gap between germline ends came to 14 bases. Germline loops: CDR1 LNHDA, CDR2 SQIVND (reference sequence). CDR3 loop: CASSQGRGNIQYF. The CDR3 DNA follows: TGTGCCAGTTCCCAGGGGAGGGGAAACATTCAGTACTTC.

This clone has only one observation. CDR3 protein: CASSLRGQADNSPLHF. The CDR3 DNA reads TGTGCCAGCAGTCTTCGAGGGCAGGCGGACAATTCACCCCTCCACTTT. The gene calls are TRBV5-8 and TRBJ1-6, with D uncertain. The CDR3 is 16 residues long. V was trimmed by 5 bases and J by 7 bases, leaving 19 bases between them. CDR1 and CDR2 from the germline V gene are SGHTS and YDEGEE.

This chain links TRBV7-2 with TRBJ2-1; D possibly corresponds to TRBD1 (5 bases). In germline, CDR1 is SGHTA, CDR2 FQGNSA. The CDR3 covers 13 residues. Trimming removed 6 bases from V and 4 bases from J, with 10 bases in between. This CDR3 is CASRPSGYNEQFF. The CDR3 region has the DNA TGTGCCAGCAGGCCATCAGGGTACAATGAGCAGTTCTTC.

The genes are TRBV21-1 and TRBJ2-7; the D call of TRBD1 is as the table states it, not checked on the DNA. TRBV21-1 is a recognized pseudogene. The CDR3 contains 14 residues. This CDR3 is CASSTGATSYEQYF. For the CDR3, the DNA is TGTGCCAGCAGCACAGGTGCCACCTCCTACGAGCAGTACTTC.

This clone is a singleton in its sample. This chain uses TRBV6-5 with TRBJ1-2; no clear D gene. Germline CDR1 and CDR2: MNHEY and SVGAGI. The germline V and J ends were trimmed by 2 bases and 4 bases, with 14 bases remaining between them. CDR3 length: 15 residues. CDR3 bases: TGTGCCAGCAGTTACCGACAATCGGGAGGCTATGGCTACACCTTC. It encodes CASSYRQSGGYGYTF.

The chain uses TRBV4-1 and TRBJ2-7; unclear D gene. From germline, CDR1 is MGHRA and CDR2 YSYEKL. The CDR3 loop spans 13 amino acids. The V and J ends lost 0 bases and 6 bases respectively, with 9 bases between them. CDR3 bases: TGCGCCAGCAGCCAAGATCAGCGACTCGAGCAGTACTTC. It is translated as CASSQDQRLEQYF.

The V and J genes are TRBV6-1 and TRBJ2-3, with D perhaps TRBD2 (6 bases). The CDR3 has 14 amino acids. CDR1 is MNHNS and CDR2 is SASEGT in the germline V gene. The V end lost 4 bases, the J end lost 1 base, and 9 bases lay between the germline ends. The CDR3: CASSVGGGTDTQYF. CDR3 in DNA: TGTGCCAGCAGTGTCGGGGGTGGCACAGATACGCAGTATTTT.

The V and J genes are TRBV4-3 and TRBJ1-2, with D possibly matching TRBD1 (6 bases). Germline CDR1 and CDR2: LGHNA and YSLEER. CDR3 size: 15 residues. V lost 0 bases and J 4 bases, leaving 12 bases between the germline ends. CDR3: CASSQEVTGFYGYTF. The CDR3 DNA reads TGCGCCAGCAGCCAAGAGGTTACAGGGTTCTATGGCTACACCTTC.

This clone has only one observation. The rearrangement joins TRBV5-1 to TRBJ2-7; TRBD2 matches 7 bases. The CDR3 has 14 amino acids. The V gene end was trimmed by 1 base and the J gene end by 7 bases; junction bases not matched to a gene: 8. Germline V gene data show CDR1 as SGHRS and CDR2 as YFSETQ. Here the CDR3 DNA reads TGCGCCAGCAGCTTGAGCGGGACGAGTGGGGAGCAGTACTTC. Encoded protein: CASSLSGTSGEQYF. Full variable domain (outside the CDR3, taken from reference TRBV5-1 and TRBJ2-7): KAGVTQTPRYLIKTRGQQVTLSCSPISGHRSVSWYQQTPGQGLQFLFEYFSETQRNKGNFPGRFSGRQFSNSRSEMNVSTLELGDSALYLCASSLSGTSGEQYFGPGTRLTVT.

The chain couples TRBV11-2 to TRBJ2-7; TRBD1 is a possible D gene (5 bases). This CDR3 region has 15 residues. The germline V and J ends were trimmed by 6 bases and 3 bases, with 18 bases remaining between them. Germline V lookup: CDR1 SGHAT, CDR2 FQNNGV. CDR3 protein: CASSRDSLGSYEQYF. The CDR3 coding sequence is TGTGCCAGCAGTCGAGACAGCCTCGGTAGCTACGAGCAGTACTTC. Supplemented by reference TRBV11-2 and TRBJ2-7, the full variable domain reads EAGVAQSPRYKIIEKRQSVAFWCNPISGHATLYWYQQILGQGPKLLIQFQNNGVVDDSQLPKDRFSAERLKGVDSTLKIQPAKLEDSAVYLCASSRDSLGSYEQYFGPGTRLTVT.